Presented here are 28 T cell receptor beta chains from one specimen sequenced in a study of CD8+CD57+ T cells in acquired aplastic anemia. By flow cytometry, patients selected for sequencing had shown an expansion of CD8+CD57+ cells. Both TCR beta VDJ combination and CDR3 sequence profiling were carried out. Genomic DNA was the template for this profiling. TCRdb re-derived calls from the reads in MiXCR, one entry per CDR3 protein. The table has approximately 180,000 distinct CDR3 sequences, approximately 48% seen once; the top ten hold 1.8%. The specimen was sorted CD4+, CD8+, or CD8+CD57+ T cells (not recorded which) from PBMCs. All receptors come from a human donor with aplastic anemia.

This clonotype was picked up a small number of times. The rearrangement links TRBV10-3 to TRBJ1-2, with 9 bases identical to TRBD1. The CDR3 has 12 amino acids. The germline V gene has CDR1 ENHRY and CDR2 SYGVKD. V shed 4 bases, J shed 6 bases, and the junction held 0 bases outside the gene matches. CDR3 sequence reads: CAISGQGDGYTF. The DNA for the CDR3 is TGTGCCATCAGTGGACAGGGGGATGGCTACACCTTC.

V is TRBV10-3 and J is TRBJ2-1; 10 bases align to TRBD1. The CDR3 covers 15 residues. V shed 7 bases, J shed 5 bases, and the junction held 8 bases outside the gene matches. In germline, CDR1 is ENHRY, CDR2 SYGVKD. The CDR3 protein is CAIMAGTGVHNEQFF. CDR3 in DNA: TGTGCCATCATGGCCGGGACAGGGGTACACAATGAGCAGTTCTTC.

This clonotype was counted ten times or more. The chain is built from TRBV29-1 and TRBJ1-1; maybe TRBD1 (5 bases). The CDR3 is 16 amino acids. Germline values: CDR1 SQVTM, CDR2 ANQGSEA. Trimming pared 4 bases from V and 5 bases from J, leaving 23 bases between. Here the CDR3 reads CSVVGGRGNLETEAFF. CDR3 DNA sequence: TGCAGCGTTGTGGGGGGTCGGGGCAACCTCGAGACTGAAGCTTTCTTT.

There are a few counts of this clonotype. This chain uses TRBV15 with TRBJ1-2; TRBD1 matches at 10 bases. Germline-derived CDR1 and CDR2 are LNHNV and YYDKDF (reference sequence). Losses at the gene ends were 5 bases for V and 6 bases for J; bases not matched to a gene: 9. This CDR3 is built from 15 residues. CDR3 nucleotides: TGTGCCACCAGCGGGGAGGGGGACAGGGGAGATGGCTACACCTTC. Residues: CATSGEGDRGDGYTF.

This clonotype was seen at least ten times. The rearrangement links TRBV7-2 to TRBJ1-2, with 7 bases lining up with TRBD1. The CDR3 is made up of 15 amino acids. J was trimmed by 4 bases and V by 3 bases; bases with no gene match: 8. Germline V gene sequence: CDR1 SGHTA, CDR2 FQGNSA. The CDR3 coding sequence is TGTGCCAGCAGCTTGAGACGACAGGGCGCCTATGGCTACACCTTC. Protein: CASSLRRQGAYGYTF.

The rearrangement links TRBV13 to TRBJ2-5, with TRBD2 matching 8 bases. The V and J ends lost 6 bases and 2 bases, in that order; junction bases with no gene match: 11. The CDR3 consists of 16 residues. Germline V gene lookup returns CDR1 PRHDT and CDR2 FYEKMQ (reference sequence). Here the CDR3 reads CASSGTSGYQQETQYF. The CDR3 DNA sequence: TGTGCCAGCAGTGGCACTAGCGGTTACCAACAAGAGACCCAGTACTTC.

The chain recombines TRBV29-1 with TRBJ2-7; either TRBD1 or TRBD2 may fit D (5 bases each). Germline V gene sequence: CDR1 SQVTM, CDR2 ANQGSEA. Trimming removed 2 bases at V and 4 bases at J, with 12 bases between. This CDR3 has 13 amino acids. The CDR3 loop is CSVEKPGPYEQYF. CDR3 sequence (DNA): TGCAGCGTTGAAAAACCGGGACCTTACGAGCAGTACTTC.

The V and J genes are TRBV2 and TRBJ2-6; no firm D call. V lost 6 bases and J 1 base, leaving 16 bases between the germline ends. This CDR3 contains 17 residues. CDR1 SNHLY and CDR2 FYNNEI come from the germline V gene. CDR3 amino acids: CASSQDRQGSGANVLTF. CDR3 bases: TGTGCCAGCAGCCAAGATCGCCAAGGGTCTGGGGCCAACGTCCTGACTTTC.

There are many counts of this clonotype. The J gene is TRBJ1-6, the V gene TRBV5-1, with D tentatively TRBD1 (6 bases). Trimming removed 5 bases at V and 5 bases at J, with 23 bases between. CDR1 is SGHRS, CDR2 YFSETQ, per germline. This CDR3 comprises 18 residues. CDR3: CASRPTSRADRNNSPLHF. The CDR3, as DNA: TGCGCCAGCAGGCCCACAAGTCGGGCCGACAGGAATAATTCACCCCTCCACTTT.

J is TRBJ1-3 and V is TRBV10-3, with no clear D. There are 13 residues in the CDR3. V lost 7 bases, J lost 0 bases, and 7 bases lay in between. Germline CDR1 ENHRY, CDR2 SYGVKD. CDR3 residues: CAIKPSSGNTIYF. The CDR3 DNA is TGTGCCATCAAGCCTAGCTCTGGAAACACCATATATTTT.

There are many counts of this clonotype. This sequence joins TRBV5-1 and TRBJ1-2; 12 bases match TRBD1. In germline, CDR1 is SGHRS, CDR2 YFSETQ. There are 16 residues in the CDR3. After removal of 5 bases from V and 5 bases from J, the junction contained 10 bases not matched to a gene. The CDR3 protein is CASRPTGTGGEYGYTF. CDR3 nucleotides: TGCGCCAGCAGGCCGACCGGGACAGGGGGCGAGTATGGCTACACCTTC.

This clonotype was seen ten or more times. The CDR3 coding sequence is TGTGCCAGCAGCTTAGTTAGAGGCACTGAAGCTTTCTTT. It is translated as CASSLVRGTEAFF. The chain carries TRBV7-2 and TRBJ1-1; no reliable D call. V was pared by 1 base and J by 4 bases, with 7 bases between. The CDR3 spans 13 residues. Germline V gives CDR1 SGHTA, CDR2 FQGNSA.

This clonotype was observed at least ten times. The chain combines TRBV3-1 with TRBJ2-7, with 14 nucleotides matching TRBD2. Losses at the gene ends were 5 bases for V and 5 bases for J; bases not matched to a gene: 5. Germline V gene lookup returns CDR1 LGHDT and CDR2 YNNKEL (reference sequence). The CDR3 length is 15 residues. CDR3 bases: TGTGCCAGCAGCTTCGGGACTAGCGGGGGCCACGAGCAGTACTTC. Translating gives CASSFGTSGGHEQYF.

The chain has TRBV19 and TRBJ2-2; TRBD1 agrees at 9 bases. The CDR3 is made up of 15 amino acids. The germline CDR1 and CDR2 sequences are LNHDA and SQIVND (reference sequence). With 4 bases clipped from V and 2 bases from J, the junction kept 2 bases outside the gene matches. CDR3 sequence (DNA): TGTGCCAGTAGTAGGGACAGGGAAAACACCGGGGAGCTGTTTTTT. It specifies CASSRDRENTGELFF.

The chain carries TRBV10-3 and TRBJ1-3, with TRBD1 as a possible D gene (5 bases). Germline V gene lookup returns CDR1 ENHRY and CDR2 SYGVKD. There are 14 residues in the CDR3. Trimming stripped 2 bases from V and 4 bases from J, with 9 bases between. DNA for the CDR3: TGTGCCATCAGTGAGGGGGCCGAGGGAAACACCATATATTTT. It yields the protein CAISEGAEGNTIYF.

The CDR3, as DNA: TGTGCCAGCAGCTCCCGACCGCTCATCTACGAGCAGTACTTC. This encodes CASSSRPLIYEQYF. The chain carries TRBV5-5 and TRBJ2-7, with D hard to call. Germline V gene lookup returns CDR1 SGHKS and CDR2 YYEKEE (reference sequence). The CDR3 has 14 amino acids. The ends were cut back, 3 bases at V and 3 bases at J, with 13 bases in the middle.

The V call is TRBV11-1, the J call TRBJ2-2; no definite D call. The germline V gene has CDR1 SGHAT and CDR2 FQDESV (reference sequence). The CDR3 is made up of 13 amino acids. Deletions cut 5 bases from V and 2 bases from J, with 6 bases between. CDR3 in DNA: TGTGCCAGCAGCCTGTTCAACACCGGGGAGCTGTTTTTT. Amino acids: CASSLFNTGELFF.

This clonotype was seen at least ten times. V usage is TRBV6-2 or TRBV6-3 and J usage is TRBJ1-6; D is undetermined. The CDR3 has 16 residues. CDR1 is MNHEY and CDR2 is SVGEGT in the germline V gene. Trimming stripped 1 base from V and 7 bases from J, with 14 bases between. CDR3 in amino acids: CASSYLADGSNSPLHF. CDR3 DNA sequence: TGTGCCAGCAGTTACTTAGCGGATGGTAGCAATTCACCCCTCCACTTT.

V and J are TRBV6-4 and TRBJ2-2, with D possibly TRBD1 on 6 matching bases. Germline CDR1 MRHNA, CDR2 SNTAGT. The CDR3 length is 14 residues. Trimming removed 8 bases at V and 7 bases at J, with 17 bases between. Here the CDR3 reads CASRDEGEGGELFF. Here the CDR3 DNA reads TGTGCCAGCCGCGACGAGGGGGAAGGCGGGGAGCTGTTTTTT.

The sample holds a few counts of this clonotype. This sequence joins TRBV20-1 and TRBJ2-3; 7 bases match TRBD2. Germline V lookup: CDR1 DFQATT, CDR2 SNEGSKA (reference sequence). After removal of 0 bases from V and 6 bases from J, the junction contained 9 bases not matched to a gene. The CDR3 length is 15 residues. CDR3 DNA: TGCAGTGCTAGAGACACTAGCGCGGAGGGCGATACGCAGTATTTT. Translation gives CSARDTSAEGDTQYF.

The chain carries TRBV6-5 and TRBJ2-2, with D tentatively TRBD1 or TRBD2 (5 bases each). V gave up 2 bases and J gave up 7 bases, with 14 bases separating them. CDR1 is MNHEY, CDR2 SVGAGI, per germline. The CDR3 is 15 amino acids. The DNA for the CDR3 is TGTGCCAGCAGTTACGGGGGAGTGAGGGTCGGGGAGCTGTTTTTT. It specifies CASSYGGVRVGELFF.

J is TRBJ1-6 and V is TRBV5-1, with TRBD1 identical over 8 bases. This CDR3 spans 15 amino acids. Per the germline V gene, CDR1 is SGHRS and CDR2 is YFSETQ. V lost 4 bases, J lost 10 bases, and 10 bases stayed unmatched. CDR3 nucleotide sequence: TGCGCCAGCAGCCCCACAGGACAGGGAAGGTCACCCCTCCACTTT. It is translated as CASSPTGQGRSPLHF.

V and J are TRBV10-3 and TRBJ1-5, with a weak D call TRBD1 (5 bases). The CDR3 contains 14 residues. The V and J ends lost 5 bases and 2 bases respectively, with 10 bases between them. Germline CDR1 is ENHRY and CDR2 is SYGVKD. CDR3 sequence (DNA): TGTGCCATCAGTACCGACAGAGGCAATCAGCCCCAGCATTTT. Amino acid sequence: CAISTDRGNQPQHF.

Ten or more counts support this clonotype. The V call is TRBV6-5, the J call TRBJ2-2; D gene ambiguous. The length of the CDR3 is 13 residues. Trimming took off 0 bases at V and 1 base at J, with 0 bases between the two ends. The germline V gene has CDR1 MNHEY and CDR2 SVGAGI. In DNA form, the CDR3 reads TGTGCCAGCAGTTACTCGAACACCGGGGAGCTGTTTTTT. It encodes CASSYSNTGELFF.

This clonotype was observed a few times. The chain is built from TRBV11-2 and TRBJ2-7, with 8 bases fitting TRBD1. Trimming took 5 bases from V and 9 from J; bases not matched to a gene: 18. The germline V gene encodes CDR1 SGHAT and CDR2 FQNNGV. The CDR3 sequence is 16 residues long. The CDR3 DNA reads as TGTGCCAGCAGCCCGGACCGACAGGGGATTACCGACGGGCAGTACTTC. This sequence encodes CASSPDRQGITDGQYF.

The chain employs TRBV10-3 and TRBJ2-7; maybe TRBD1 (6 bases). The length of the CDR3 is 14 residues. CDR1 is ENHRY and CDR2 is SYGVKD in the germline V gene. The ends were cut back, 10 bases at V and 6 bases at J, with 22 bases in the middle. The CDR3 region is CATHTGTSWCEQYF. The CDR3 bases are TGTGCCACTCATACAGGGACATCCTGGTGCGAGCAGTACTTC.

The chain recombines TRBV3-1 with TRBJ2-1, with 9 nucleotides matching TRBD2. Trimming removed 4 bases from V and 7 bases from J; junction bases left unmatched: 8. This CDR3 has 15 residues. Germline-derived CDR1 and CDR2 are LGHDT and YNNKEL (reference sequence). The CDR3 spells CASSRLGTSYNEQFF. CDR3 nucleotide sequence: TGTGCCAGCAGCCGACTGGGGACTAGCTATAATGAGCAGTTCTTC.

This clonotype was recorded many times. The chain uses TRBV6-1 and TRBJ2-5; 7 positions agree with TRBD1. CDR1 and CDR2 from the germline V gene are MNHNS and SASEGT. The CDR3 extends over 16 amino acids. After removal of 3 bases from V and 0 bases from J, the junction contained 7 bases not matched to a gene. CDR3 in amino acids: CASSDLKQGNQETQYF. In DNA, the CDR3 is TGTGCCAGCAGTGACCTTAAACAGGGGAACCAAGAGACCCAGTACTTC.